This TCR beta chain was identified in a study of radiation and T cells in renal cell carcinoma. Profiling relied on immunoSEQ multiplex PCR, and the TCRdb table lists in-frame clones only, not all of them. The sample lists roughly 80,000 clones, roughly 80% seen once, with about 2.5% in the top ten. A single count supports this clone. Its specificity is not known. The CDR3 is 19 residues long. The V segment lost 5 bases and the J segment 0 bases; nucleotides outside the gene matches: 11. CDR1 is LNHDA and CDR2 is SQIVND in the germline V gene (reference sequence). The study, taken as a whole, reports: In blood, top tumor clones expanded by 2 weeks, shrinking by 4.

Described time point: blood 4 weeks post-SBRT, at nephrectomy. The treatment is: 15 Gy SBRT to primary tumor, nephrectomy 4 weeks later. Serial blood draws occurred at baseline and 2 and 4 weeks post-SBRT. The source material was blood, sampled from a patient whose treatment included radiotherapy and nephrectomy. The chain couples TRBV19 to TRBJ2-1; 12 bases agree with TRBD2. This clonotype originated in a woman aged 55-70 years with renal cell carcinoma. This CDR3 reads CASSAGRAGLAGSYNEQFF. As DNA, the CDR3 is TGTGCCAGTAGTGCGGGACGAGCGGGACTAGCGGGCTCCTACAATGAGCAGTTCTTC.